This TCR beta chain was obtained from a study of T cell responses to AZD1222 COVID-19 vaccine. Overall study findings and caveats: Baseline serology detected seropositivity in only a handful of AZD1222 recipients. Vaccine-related CD4 TCRs covered spike, predominating at 160-218 and 743-854. It should be noted that donors were predominantly white British and more often female, and clonal diversity was possibly underestimated.

CDR1 and CDR2 from the germline V gene are SGDLS and YYNGEE. Trimming took 4 bases from V and 2 from J, leaving 12 bases between them. The CDR3 sequence is 15 residues long. Clones were read by immunoSEQ multiplex PCR, and TCRdb kept only the in-frame ones, dropping some. The sample lists roughly 150,000 clones; roughly 88% were seen once. This clone has only one observation. Its specificity is unknown. Within the sample, other DNA sequences also encode this same CDR3. This receptor was identified in an adult who received the AZD1222 COVID-19 vaccine. The chain links TRBV9 to TRBJ2-2; either TRBD1 or TRBD2 may supply D (6 bases each). The material sequenced was peripheral blood, taken 28 days after the second AZD1222 dose. DNA for the CDR3: TGTGCCAGCAGCCCTCACGGGGGCAACACCGGGGAGCTGTTTTTT. This gives the protein CASSPHGGNTGELFF.